Presented here are 21 T cell receptor beta chains from one specimen sequenced in a study of shared clonotypes between healthy human individuals. Some clones are missing from TCRdb's copy, which holds only in-frame ones; the method was immunoSEQ multiplex PCR. This table has about 1.9 million clones, 90% to 95% appearing once. Positively selected for CCR7, the CD45RO-negative cells used as naive CD8 cells excluded terminally differentiated effector memory CD45RA+ cells. Sequenced sample: naive CD8+ T cells from PBMCs. These TCRs come from a man in his late teens or twenties in good health. Some clones in this sample may be carry-over from other donors' samples.

This rearrangement joins TRBV18 to TRBJ2-5; TRBD2 matches 9 bases. CDR1 is KGHSH, CDR2 LQKENI, per germline. V lost 3 bases, J lost 7 bases, and 12 bases stayed unmatched. The CDR3 runs 16 residues. The CDR3 protein is CASSPGLAGVDVTQYF. The DNA for the CDR3 is TGTGCCAGCTCACCGGGTTTAGCGGGAGTTGATGTGACCCAGTACTTC. Drawing the rest from reference TRBV18 and TRBJ2-5, the complete variable domain is NAGVMQNPRHLVRRRGQEARLRCSPMKGHSHVYWYRQLPEEGLKFMVYLQKENIIDESGMPKERFSAEFPKEGPSILRIQQVVRGDSAAYFCASSPGLAGVDVTQYFGPGTRLLVL.

As for this clone: Other DNA sequences in the same sample also yield this CDR3. This chain joins TRBV7-9 and TRBJ1-2, with D perhaps TRBD1 (6 bases). This CDR3 has 13 residues. In germline, CDR1 is SEHNR, CDR2 FQNEAQ (reference sequence). The V gene lost 5 bases and the J gene lost 4 bases, with 11 bases spanning the gap. The CDR3: CASSGGQSYGYTF. For the CDR3, the DNA is TGTGCCAGCAGCGGCGGACAGAGCTATGGCTACACCTTC.

The rearrangement uses TRBV27 and TRBJ1-2, with D perhaps matching TRBD1 (6 bases). Per the germline V gene, CDR1 is MNHEY and CDR2 is SMNVEV (reference sequence). This CDR3 region has 15 residues. V gave up 3 bases and J gave up 10 bases, with 21 bases separating them. The CDR3 DNA sequence: TGTGCCAGCAGTTTCCAAAGATCCGGGACAACGCTCTACACCTTC. Translation gives CASSFQRSGTTLYTF.

The gene calls are TRBV10-1 and TRBJ2-5; D not resolved. This CDR3 is 10 amino acids long. Germline CDR1 is WNHNN and CDR2 is SYGVQD (reference sequence). CDR3 loop: CALNEETQYF. In DNA, the CDR3 is TGCGCACTGAATGAAGAGACCCAGTACTTC.

The chain couples TRBV6-4 to TRBJ2-3, with 12 bases matching TRBD2. This CDR3 spans 15 amino acids. Per the germline V gene, CDR1 is MRHNA and CDR2 is SNTAGT. With V trimmed by 5 bases and J by 1 base, 1 base remained unmatched. The CDR3 nucleotides are TGTGCCAGCAGTCGGACTAGCGGGGGCACAGATACGCAGTATTTT. It yields the protein CASSRTSGGTDTQYF.

The chain joins TRBV4-3 to TRBJ2-5; D gene ambiguous. Germline V lookup: CDR1 LGHNA, CDR2 YSLEER. Trimming took 0 bases from V and 5 from J, leaving 19 bases between them. The CDR3 spans 17 residues. CDR3 nucleotides: TGCGCCAGCAGCCAAGATCTTGCCGCCAAGGTTGGGGAGACCCAGTACTTC. Translating gives CASSQDLAAKVGETQYF.

A single count supports this clone. The chain uses TRBV7-2 and TRBJ2-7; D unclear. The CDR3 is 13 amino acids. Germline CDR1 and CDR2: SGHTA and FQGNSA. Trimming took off 5 bases at V and 1 base at J, with 9 bases between the two ends. For the CDR3, the DNA is TGTGCCAGCAGCAACGGTGAATCCTACGAGCAGTACTTC. Amino acid sequence: CASSNGESYEQYF.

The rearrangement joins TRBV9 to TRBJ2-7, with a weak D call TRBD2 (5 bases). CDR1 and CDR2 from the germline V gene are SGDLS and YYNGEE. Trimming took 5 bases from V and 0 from J, leaving 18 bases between them. The CDR3 contains 16 residues. CDR3: CASSSPGGRNSYEQYF. The CDR3 coding sequence is TGTGCCAGCAGTTCACCCGGAGGAAGGAACTCCTACGAGCAGTACTTC. Supplemented by reference TRBV9 and TRBJ2-7, the full variable domain reads DSGVTQTPKHLITATGQRVTLRCSPRSGDLSVYWYQQSLDQGLQFLIQYYNGEERAKGNILERFSAQQFPDLHSELNLSSLELGDSALYFCASSSPGGRNSYEQYFGPGTRLTVT.

V is TRBV18 and J is TRBJ2-1; TRBD2 matches 7 bases. The CDR3 is made up of 16 amino acids. Unmatched junction bases numbered 8, after V lost 1 base and J lost 5 bases. CDR1 and CDR2 from the germline V gene are KGHSH and LQKENI. The CDR3 region is CASSPLMAGRDNEQFF. CDR3 nucleotide sequence: TGTGCCAGCTCACCACTTATGGCAGGGAGGGACAATGAGCAGTTCTTC.

V gene TRBV7-9 combines with J gene TRBJ2-7, with 9 bases that match TRBD2. Trimming cost V 4 bases and J 2 bases; bases outside gene matches: 6. The germline V gene encodes CDR1 SEHNR and CDR2 FQNEAQ (reference sequence). This CDR3 comprises 15 residues. CDR3 nucleotides: TGTGCCAGCAGCTCTGGACTAGCGCCTACCTACGAGCAGTACTTC. This sequence encodes CASSSGLAPTYEQYF. Variable domain in full (rest from reference TRBV7-9 and TRBJ2-7): DTGVSQNPRHKITKRGQNVTFRCDPISEHNRLYWYRQTLGQGPEFLTYFQNEAQLEKSRLLSDRFSAERPKGSFSTLEIQRTEQGDSAMYLCASSSGLAPTYEQYFGPGTRLTVT.

V and J are TRBV27 and TRBJ2-1, with 11 bases fitting TRBD1. CDR1 is MNHEY, CDR2 SMNVEV, per germline (reference sequence). The V gene end was trimmed by 3 bases and the J gene end by 9 bases; junction bases not matched to a gene: 4. This CDR3 comprises 14 residues. The CDR3 coding sequence is TGTGCCAGCAGTTTGGACAGGGGGCTATTTGAGCAGTTCTTC. Translated, it gives CASSLDRGLFEQFF.

The chain carries TRBV10-3 and TRBJ1-2; 7 nucleotides match TRBD1. V lost 6 bases, J lost 0 bases, and 13 bases stayed unmatched. The germline V gene encodes CDR1 ENHRY and CDR2 SYGVKD. The CDR3 has 17 amino acids. Here the CDR3 reads CAISVMTGTASNYGYTF. The CDR3 DNA reads TGTGCCATCAGCGTTATGACCGGGACAGCCTCTAACTATGGCTACACCTTC.

This chain uses TRBV28 with TRBJ2-7, with 9 bases aligning to TRBD1. This CDR3 is 14 amino acids long. The V gene end was trimmed by 9 bases and the J gene end by 9 bases; junction bases not matched to a gene: 15. CDR1 and CDR2 from the germline V gene are MDHEN and SYDVKM. The CDR3 coding sequence is TGTGCCAGTCAAATGGGGACAGGGTATGTTGGGCAGTACTTC. It specifies CASQMGTGYVGQYF.

The rearrangement joins TRBV2 to TRBJ2-1, with TRBD2 matching over 14 bases. V was clipped by 2 bases and J by 6 bases; unmatched bases: 3. CDR1 is SNHLY, CDR2 FYNNEI, per germline. This CDR3 comprises 16 residues. The CDR3 sequence: CASSESGTSGSNEQFF. CDR3 in DNA: TGTGCCAGCAGTGAATCAGGGACTAGCGGGAGCAATGAGCAGTTCTTC.

The rearrangement links TRBV7-6 to TRBJ2-1; TRBD1 agrees at 10 bases. The junction had 7 bases not matched to a gene; V was cut back by 5 bases and J by 6 bases. The CDR3 contains 15 residues. CDR1 is SGHVS and CDR2 is FNYEAQ in the germline V gene. CDR3 protein: CASSPGTGAGNEQFF. The DNA for the CDR3 is TGTGCCAGCAGCCCCGGGACAGGGGCCGGCAATGAGCAGTTCTTC.

The CDR3 nucleotides are TGTGCCAGCAGCTTAGCGGCCAAAACCAATGAGCAGTTCTTC. Amino acid sequence: CASSLAAKTNEQFF. V usage is TRBV11-2 and J usage is TRBJ2-1; D remains unclear. This CDR3 is 14 amino acids long. Germline lookup yields CDR1 SGHAT and CDR2 FQNNGV. Trimming stripped 1 base from V and 6 bases from J, with 10 bases between.

This clone has a single count. This chain joins TRBV28 and TRBJ1-5; D is perhaps TRBD1 (6 bases). Trimming shortened V by 3 bases and J by 5 bases, and 17 bases separated the two germline ends. Germline CDR1 is MDHEN and CDR2 is SYDVKM. The CDR3 length is 16 residues. This chain's CDR3 is CASSFWGQGGDQPQHF. DNA for the CDR3: TGTGCCAGCAGTTTCTGGGGGCAAGGCGGGGATCAGCCCCAGCATTTT.

As regards this clone: Different DNA sequences within this sample yield the same CDR3. The V and J genes are TRBV27 and TRBJ2-1, with D possibly being TRBD2 (7 bases). The length of the CDR3 is 13 residues. The V gene's germline CDR1 is MNHEY and CDR2 SMNVEV (reference sequence). Trimming stripped 6 bases from V and 8 bases from J, with 14 bases between. CDR3 sequence (DNA): TGTGCCAGCAGCCCATCGGGGGGCTATGAGCAGTTCTTC. It specifies CASSPSGGYEQFF.

DNA of the CDR3: TGTGCCAGCAGTGAAGGAGAGACCCAGTACTTC. It translates to CASSEGETQYF. The J gene is TRBJ2-7, the V gene TRBV2; no firm D call. The end of the DNA is better explained by TRBJ2-5, so the J call may be wrong. Germline CDR1 and CDR2: SNHLY and FYNNEI. The CDR3 has 11 amino acids.

The chain uses TRBV9 and TRBJ2-7; 9 bases align to TRBD1. The V gene end was trimmed by 3 bases and the J gene end by 3 bases; junction bases not matched to a gene: 7. The CDR3 loop spans 15 amino acids. Germline-derived CDR1 and CDR2 are SGDLS and YYNGEE. The CDR3 DNA sequence: TGTGCCAGCAGCGGCCGGGACAGGGACTACTACGAGCAGTACTTC. It encodes CASSGRDRDYYEQYF. The variable domain in full, completed from reference TRBV9 and TRBJ2-7, reads DSGVTQTPKHLITATGQRVTLRCSPRSGDLSVYWYQQSLDQGLQFLIQYYNGEERAKGNILERFSAQQFPDLHSELNLSSLELGDSALYFCASSGRDRDYYEQYFGPGTRLTVT.

This clone was recorded only once. This rearrangement joins TRBV19 to TRBJ2-5; the D gene could be TRBD1 or TRBD2 (5 bases each). The V end was cut by 1 base, the J end by 4 bases, with 19 bases between. The CDR3 covers 17 residues. Germline loops: CDR1 LNHDA, CDR2 SQIVND (reference sequence). The CDR3, as DNA: TGTGCCAGTAGTATAGGAAGAGGGAGTGGGGCCCGAGAGACCCAGTACTTC. This gives the protein CASSIGRGSGARETQYF.